The 25 T cell receptor beta chains given below trace back to one sample, sequenced in a study of control samples from healthy donors and cancer patients. Sequencing used immunoSEQ multiplex PCR; TCRdb keeps in-frame clones, though not all of them. Of approximately 100,000 clones listed, roughly 86% are singletons. The sequenced sample consisted of blood. These receptors all stem from a man aged 25-45 years in good health.

This chain connects TRBV19 to TRBJ1-1; the D gene is possibly TRBD1 (6 bases). This CDR3 contains 14 residues. Germline V CDR1 and CDR2: LNHDA, SQIVND (reference sequence). Trimming shortened V by 3 bases and J by 6 bases, and 14 bases separated the two germline ends. Here the CDR3 reads CASSIPTKGAEAFF. DNA for the CDR3: TGTGCCAGTAGTATCCCTACGAAGGGGGCTGAAGCTTTCTTT.

The chain combines TRBV6-7 with TRBJ1-4; tentatively, D is TRBD1 (6 bases). TRBV6-7 is flagged as an ORF with uncertain function. Trimming left V 0 bases short and J 7 bases short, with 12 bases between. This CDR3 has 15 amino acids. In nucleotides, the CDR3 is TGTGCCAGCAGTTACTCGGGGGGGCGCGTTGAAAAACTGTTTTTT. It codes for CASSYSGGRVEKLFF.

This chain uses TRBV6-4 with TRBJ2-1; possibly TRBD1 for D (5 bases). The CDR3 consists of 15 residues. CDR1 is MRHNA, CDR2 SNTAGT, per germline. Between the trimmed V and J ends, which lost 3 bases and 0 bases, there was a span of 9 bases. CDR3 DNA sequence: TGTGCCAGCAGTGAAGGGGAAAGCTCCTACAATGAGCAGTTCTTC. Amino acids: CASSEGESSYNEQFF.

The chain uses TRBV24-1 and TRBJ2-7; 15 nucleotides line up with TRBD2. Germline V gene data show CDR1 as KGHDR and CDR2 as SFDVKD. The CDR3 contains 16 residues. J gave up 7 bases and V 5 bases, and 8 bases lay outside the gene matches. The CDR3 DNA sequence: TGTGCCACCAGTGCTAGGACTAGCGGGGGGGTCGGGGAGCAGTACTTC. Protein sequence: CATSARTSGGVGEQYF.

The gene calls are TRBV4-1 and TRBJ1-2; possible D gene TRBD1, 5 bases. Germline V gives CDR1 MGHRA, CDR2 YSYEKL. CDR3 size: 15 residues. Trimming removed 2 bases at V and 1 base at J, with 11 bases between. The CDR3 region is CASSQFRDGNYGYTF. CDR3 coding DNA: TGCGCCAGCAGCCAATTCCGGGACGGTAACTATGGCTACACCTTC.

The chain uses TRBV6-6 and TRBJ2-2; the match to TRBD2 covers 7 bases. The germline V gene has CDR1 MNHNY and CDR2 SVGAGI (reference sequence). Trimming cost V 5 bases and J 0 bases; bases outside gene matches: 6. This CDR3 contains 16 residues. The DNA of the CDR3 is TGTGCCAGCAGTACGGGGGGTTACGCGAACACCGGGGAGCTGTTTTTT. Protein product: CASSTGGYANTGELFF.

The genes are TRBV4-2 and TRBJ2-7; TRBD2 might be the D (7 bases). The V gene's germline CDR1 is LGHNA and CDR2 YNFKEQ. Trimming pared 6 bases from V and 4 bases from J, leaving 16 bases between. The CDR3 runs to 14 residues. CDR3 amino acids: CASRSSRGGYEQYF. The CDR3 bases are TGTGCCAGCAGATCTTCGAGGGGGGGGTACGAGCAGTACTTC.

The CDR3 DNA reads TGTGCCAGCAGCGTAGACACGGGTACGGCCATGAACACTGAAGCTTTCTTT. This codes for CASSVDTGTAMNTEAFF. This chain joins TRBV9 and TRBJ1-1, with unresolved D. Trimming took 0 bases from V and 0 from J, leaving 15 bases between them. Per the germline V gene, CDR1 is SGDLS and CDR2 is YYNGEE. The CDR3 is 17 amino acids. The whole variable domain, remainder taken from reference TRBV9 and TRBJ1-1, is DSGVTQTPKHLITATGQRVTLRCSPRSGDLSVYWYQQSLDQGLQFLIQYYNGEERAKGNILERFSAQQFPDLHSELNLSSLELGDSALYFCASSVDTGTAMNTEAFFGQGTRLTVV.

The J gene is TRBJ2-3, the V gene TRBV7-2, with 14 bases aligning to TRBD2. Trimming at V came to 5 bases and at J to 3 bases, leaving 13 bases not matched to a gene. The CDR3 is 19 amino acids. Germline-derived CDR1 and CDR2 are SGHTA and FQGNSA. This CDR3 is CASSPGGLAGDIRTDTQYF. DNA for the CDR3: TGTGCCAGCAGCCCGGGGGGACTAGCGGGGGATATTAGGACAGATACGCAGTATTTT.

This chain uses TRBV7-2 with TRBJ2-7; 16 bases fit TRBD2. Losses at the gene ends were 5 bases for V and 1 base for J; bases not matched to a gene: 11. The CDR3 sequence is 19 residues long. Germline V gene sequence: CDR1 SGHTA, CDR2 FQGNSA. CDR3 loop: CASSPRPGLAGGRSYEQYF. In DNA form, the CDR3 reads TGTGCCAGCAGCCCACGCCCGGGACTAGCGGGGGGGCGTTCCTACGAGCAGTACTTC.

This clone was seen once. The CDR3 nucleotides are TGTGCCAGTAGTATGGGAGTAGGGACGATCTGGGGCTCTGGGGCCAACGTCCTGACTTTC. Translation gives CASSMGVGTIWGSGANVLTF. The J gene is TRBJ2-6, the V gene TRBV19, with D possibly being TRBD1 or TRBD2 (5 bases each). Trimming took off 3 bases at V and 0 bases at J, with 21 bases between the two ends. Germline V lookup: CDR1 LNHDA, CDR2 SQIVND (reference sequence). There are 20 residues in the CDR3.

V is TRBV7-2 and J is TRBJ1-1; D is ambiguous. The CDR3 length is 14 residues. Germline assignment: CDR1 SGHTA and CDR2 FQGNSA. Trimming cost V 5 bases and J 1 base, with 11 bases left between them. CDR3 loop: CASSLQFRNTEAFF. The CDR3 DNA sequence: TGTGCCAGCAGCCTACAGTTTCGGAACACTGAAGCTTTCTTT.

The genes are TRBV9 and TRBJ2-2; 8 nucleotides match TRBD2. Germline values: CDR1 SGDLS, CDR2 YYNGEE. With V trimmed by 0 bases and J by 1 base, 2 bases remained unmatched. The CDR3 is 16 residues long. The CDR3 spells CASSVGSGGNTGELFF. In DNA form, the CDR3 reads TGTGCCAGCAGCGTAGGCAGCGGGGGGAACACCGGGGAGCTGTTTTTT.

V is TRBV11-1 and J is TRBJ2-3; no reliable D call. This CDR3 is 15 amino acids long. With 7 bases removed from V and 4 bases from J, the gap between germline ends came to 18 bases. Germline CDR1 SGHAT, CDR2 FQDESV (reference sequence). CDR3 sequence (DNA): TGTGCCAGCACCGAGAAAGGTAGCCGCGCAGATACGCAGTATTTT. Encoded protein: CASTEKGSRADTQYF.

The gene calls are TRBV7-9 and TRBJ2-1, with D perhaps matching TRBD2 (5 bases). The CDR3 runs to 15 residues. The V end was cut by 5 bases, the J end by 6 bases, with 17 bases between. Germline loops: CDR1 SEHNR, CDR2 FQNEAQ (reference sequence). Here the CDR3 DNA reads TGTGCCAGCAGCCCAACGACGGGGATTATCAATGAGCAGTTCTTC. This encodes CASSPTTGIINEQFF. The entire variable domain, with the rest obtained from reference TRBV7-9 and TRBJ2-1, is as follows: DTGVSQNPRHKITKRGQNVTFRCDPISEHNRLYWYRQTLGQGPEFLTYFQNEAQLEKSRLLSDRFSAERPKGSFSTLEIQRTEQGDSAMYLCASSPTTGIINEQFFGPGTRLTVL.

This sequence joins TRBV11-2 and TRBJ1-3, with D tentatively TRBD1 (6 bases). The CDR3 loop spans 17 amino acids. V lost 1 base to trimming and J lost 3 bases, with 16 bases between them. Germline CDR1 is SGHAT and CDR2 is FQNNGV. CDR3 loop: CASSLGVERGNGNTIYF. The CDR3 nucleotides are TGTGCCAGCAGCTTAGGCGTCGAGAGGGGGAATGGAAACACCATATATTTT.

The chain couples TRBV12-3 or TRBV12-4 to TRBJ2-3; D may be TRBD1 or TRBD2 (6 bases each). There are 13 residues in the CDR3. Trimming cost V 6 bases and J 6 bases, with 13 bases left between them. CDR3 sequence reads: CASRGGWVDTQYF. CDR3 nucleotides: TGTGCCAGCAGGGGGGGCTGGGTTGATACGCAGTATTTT.

The genes are TRBV10-1 and TRBJ2-3; 10 bases map to TRBD1. This CDR3 comprises 13 residues. Germline values: CDR1 WNHNN, CDR2 SYGVQD (reference sequence). The trim removed 8 bases at V and 2 bases at J, leaving 1 base unmatched. CDR3 nucleotides: TGCGCCAGCGGGACAGGGGACACAGATACGCAGTATTTT. Its translation is CASGTGDTDTQYF.

V gene TRBV30 combines with J gene TRBJ1-1; TRBD1 is a possible D gene (6 bases). This CDR3 comprises 15 residues. V was pared by 4 bases and J by 0 bases, with 15 bases between. Germline V gene lookup returns CDR1 GTSNPN and CDR2 SVGIG (reference sequence). The CDR3 nucleotides are TGTGCCTGGACCCTCGGACAGAGCATGAACACTGAAGCTTTCTTT. Translated, it gives CAWTLGQSMNTEAFF.

The chain recombines TRBV5-1 with TRBJ2-1; 10 bases line up with TRBD1. In germline, CDR1 is SGHRS, CDR2 YFSETQ. Unmatched junction bases numbered 6, after V lost 4 bases and J lost 5 bases. The CDR3 is made up of 15 amino acids. DNA of the CDR3: TGCGCCAGCAGCCCGGTGGGACAGGGGAACAATGAGCAGTTCTTC. It encodes CASSPVGQGNNEQFF.

This sequence joins TRBV7-2 and TRBJ2-2, with D unresolved. This CDR3 comprises 12 residues. Between the trimmed V and J ends, which lost 6 bases and 0 bases, there was a span of 2 bases. Germline V gene sequence: CDR1 SGHTA, CDR2 FQGNSA. The CDR3 DNA is TGTGCCAGCAGGTCGAACACCGGGGAGCTGTTTTTT. Translating it yields CASRSNTGELFF.

The chain links TRBV5-1 to TRBJ2-7; D call uncertain. V was cut by 4 bases and J by 2 bases, with 7 bases left in between. CDR3 size: 12 residues. The germline V gene has CDR1 SGHRS and CDR2 YFSETQ. The CDR3 DNA is TGCGCCAGCAGCGACACGACCTACGAGCAGTACTTC. Its translation: CASSDTTYEQYF.

V and J are TRBV7-9 and TRBJ1-1, with D hard to call. Germline CDR1 and CDR2: SEHNR and FQNEAQ (reference sequence). The CDR3 covers 14 residues. V lost 1 base and J 1 base, leaving 7 bases between the germline ends. In DNA form, the CDR3 reads TGTGCCAGCAGCTTAGTATCGGCGAACACTGAAGCTTTCTTT. Translating it yields CASSLVSANTEAFF. Variable domain in full (rest from reference TRBV7-9 and TRBJ1-1): DTGVSQNPRHKITKRGQNVTFRCDPISEHNRLYWYRQTLGQGPEFLTYFQNEAQLEKSRLLSDRFSAERPKGSFSTLEIQRTEQGDSAMYLCASSLVSANTEAFFGQGTRLTVV.

This clone was found once. The genes are TRBV6-9 and TRBJ2-5, with TRBD1 identical over 7 bases. The CDR3 spans 14 residues. V trimming: 8 bases; J trimming: 1 base; junction bases outside the gene matches: 7. CDR1 is MNHGY, CDR2 SVAAGI, per germline. DNA for the CDR3: TGTGCCAGCGACGACAGGGAGTGCCAAGAGACCCAGTACTTC. Translated: CASDDRECQETQYF.

The rearrangement links TRBV25-1 to TRBJ1-2; D gene ambiguous. The CDR3 spans 13 residues. Looked up from germline, CDR1 is MGHDK and CDR2 is SYGVNS. Trimming left V 1 base short and J 3 bases short, with 6 bases between. Here the CDR3 DNA reads TGTGCCAGCAGTGAATCGCTATACTATGGCTACACCTTC. Amino acids: CASSESLYYGYTF.